This entry lists 16 T cell receptor beta chains sequenced from one sample in a study of radiation and T cells in renal cell carcinoma. Profiling relied on immunoSEQ multiplex PCR, and the TCRdb table lists in-frame clones only, not all of them. The sample includes tens of thousands of clones, more than 60% of them seen just once. Time point: baseline pretreatment blood. Indicated treatment: 15 Gy SBRT to primary tumor, nephrectomy 4 weeks later. Material: blood, obtained from a patient whose treatment included radiotherapy and nephrectomy. The receptors stem from a man aged 55 to 70 with renal cell carcinoma.

This chain joins TRBV6-1 and TRBJ1-1, with D uncertain. The CDR3 extends over 14 amino acids. Germline V CDR1 and CDR2: MNHNS, SASEGT. Deletions cut 3 bases from V and 2 bases from J, with 10 bases between. The CDR3 DNA sequence: TGTGCCAGCAGTGAGACCCTTGTTAACACTGAAGCTTTCTTT. Protein product: CASSETLVNTEAFF.

This clone occurred a few times. This chain connects TRBV9 to TRBJ2-7; 10 bases map to TRBD2. The CDR3 spans 15 residues. From germline, CDR1 is SGDLS and CDR2 YYNGEE. Trimming took 0 bases from V and 4 from J; bases not matched to a gene: 4. CDR3: CASSVGVSGGYEQYF. CDR3 in DNA: TGTGCCAGCAGCGTAGGGGTTAGCGGGGGGTACGAGCAGTACTTC.

The V gene is TRBV6-5, the J gene TRBJ2-3; D is perhaps TRBD1 or TRBD2 (5 bases each). The germline V and J ends were trimmed by 6 bases and 4 bases, with 14 bases remaining between them. Germline-derived CDR1 and CDR2 are MNHEY and SVGAGI. This CDR3 is 14 amino acids long. For the CDR3, the DNA is TGTGCCAGCAGGAAGGGGAGTAGGCCAGATACGCAGTATTTT. Its protein is CASRKGSRPDTQYF.

This sequence joins TRBV5-1 and TRBJ2-3; 10 bases are shared with TRBD2. Per the germline V gene, CDR1 is SGHRS and CDR2 is YFSETQ. There are 16 residues in the CDR3. The J segment lost 5 bases and the V segment lost 0 bases, leaving 6 bases of the junction unmatched. This CDR3 reads CASSLALAGVVDTQYF. The DNA of the CDR3 is TGCGCCAGCAGCTTGGCTCTAGCGGGAGTGGTAGATACGCAGTATTTT.

The V call is TRBV13, the J call TRBJ2-5, with no clear D. Looked up from germline, CDR1 is PRHDT and CDR2 is FYEKMQ (reference sequence). The CDR3 is 14 amino acids. The ends were cut back, 0 bases at V and 4 bases at J, with 9 bases in the middle. The CDR3 loop is CASSLGVLGETQYF. Here the CDR3 DNA reads TGTGCCAGCAGCTTAGGCGTGTTGGGAGAGACCCAGTACTTC.

V is TRBV9 and J is TRBJ2-1; D unresolved. The CDR3 is 15 residues long. V was trimmed by 0 bases and J by 8 bases, leaving 15 bases between them. Germline CDR1 and CDR2: SGDLS and YYNGEE. The CDR3 reads CASSVEVAGVYEQFF. The CDR3 coding sequence is TGTGCCAGCAGCGTAGAGGTAGCCGGAGTCTATGAGCAGTTCTTC.

The rearrangement joins TRBV5-6 to TRBJ1-2; no definite D call. Germline values: CDR1 SGHDT, CDR2 YYEEEE. CDR3 length: 12 residues. Trimming shortened V by 3 bases and J by 2 bases, and 5 bases separated the two germline ends. DNA of the CDR3: TGTGCCAGCAGCTCAGGAAACTATGGCTACACCTTC. As protein: CASSSGNYGYTF.

V is TRBV29-1 and J is TRBJ2-1; 12 bases fit TRBD2. CDR1 and CDR2 (germline): SQVTM, ANQGSEA. The CDR3 covers 15 residues. V was pared by 3 bases and J by 8 bases, with 8 bases of the junction left unmatched. The DNA for the CDR3 is TGCAGCGTTGATCCCCTAGCGGGAGGGAGCGATGAGCAGTTCTTC. This gives the protein CSVDPLAGGSDEQFF.

Only a few counts were recorded for this clone. The J gene is TRBJ2-6, the V gene TRBV6-1, with D perhaps TRBD1 (6 bases). Looked up from germline, CDR1 is MNHNS and CDR2 is SASEGT. V dropped 3 bases and J dropped 4 bases, with 22 bases sitting between them. The CDR3 is made up of 19 amino acids. The CDR3 DNA reads TGTGCCAGCAGTGACCGACTACAGGGTTATAGGCGCGGGGCCAACGTCCTGACTTTC. Protein product: CASSDRLQGYRRGANVLTF.

The V call is TRBV18, the J call TRBJ2-7; no clear D gene. Per the germline V gene, CDR1 is KGHSH and CDR2 is LQKENI. The CDR3 is made up of 16 amino acids. V gave up 3 bases and J gave up 0 bases, with 15 bases separating them. Written as DNA, the CDR3 is TGTGCCAGCTCACCGGTCGCTGGGATGAACTCCTACGAGCAGTACGTC. Its protein is CASSPVAGMNSYEQYV.

The V gene is TRBV18, the J gene TRBJ2-1; unclear D gene. Germline V lookup: CDR1 KGHSH, CDR2 LQKENI. The V end was cut by 3 bases, the J end by 8 bases, with 11 bases between. This CDR3 region has 13 residues. The CDR3 loop reads CASSPEGRDEQFF. As DNA, the CDR3 is TGTGCCAGCTCACCTGAAGGTAGGGATGAGCAGTTCTTC.

The chain is built from TRBV30 and TRBJ1-4, with a possible D match to TRBD1 (5 bases). V was cut by 0 bases and J by 6 bases, with 8 bases left in between. Germline assignment: CDR1 GTSNPN and CDR2 SVGIG (reference sequence). This CDR3 comprises 13 residues. The CDR3 loop reads CAWSVRGDEKLFF. The CDR3 DNA follows: TGTGCCTGGAGTGTTAGGGGAGATGAAAAACTGTTTTTT.

The V and J genes are TRBV19 and TRBJ1-3; 11 bases match TRBD1. V lost 3 bases and J lost 0; bases outside the gene matches: 4. The germline gives CDR1 LNHDA, CDR2 SQIVND (reference sequence). The CDR3 runs to 17 residues. The CDR3 DNA follows: TGTGCCAGTAGTATGTGGACAGGGGGCGCCTCTGGAAACACCATATATTTT. Residues: CASSMWTGGASGNTIYF.

The chain recombines TRBV7-8 with TRBJ2-3; D may be TRBD1 (6 bases). This CDR3 contains 15 residues. Germline-derived CDR1 and CDR2 are SGHVS and FQNEAQ. The V gene lost 0 bases and the J gene lost 2 bases, with 9 bases spanning the gap. The CDR3 DNA follows: TGTGCCAGCAGCTTAGCGACAGGAACCACAGATACGCAGTATTTT. It is translated as CASSLATGTTDTQYF.

This clone was detected a few times. The V call is TRBV9, the J call TRBJ1-1; no reliable D call. Looked up from germline, CDR1 is SGDLS and CDR2 is YYNGEE. V shed 0 bases and J shed 1 base, with 7 bases lying between them. The CDR3 length is 14 residues. CDR3: CASSVGRGNTEAFF. The CDR3 region has the DNA TGTGCCAGCAGCGTAGGTAGAGGGAACACTGAAGCTTTCTTT. Full variable domain (missing parts from reference TRBV9 and TRBJ1-1): DSGVTQTPKHLITATGQRVTLRCSPRSGDLSVYWYQQSLDQGLQFLIQYYNGEERAKGNILERFSAQQFPDLHSELNLSSLELGDSALYFCASSVGRGNTEAFFGQGTRLTVV.

The V and J genes are TRBV11-3 and TRBJ2-2; unclear D gene. Germline assignment: CDR1 SGHNT and CDR2 YENEEA. The V and J ends lost 3 bases and 7 bases respectively, with 15 bases between them. The length of the CDR3 is 15 residues. The CDR3 nucleotides are TGTGCCAGCAGCTTGCCGCCTCCGAAAAGCGGGGAGCTGTTTTTT. Translating gives CASSLPPPKSGELFF.